The clone carrying this TCR beta chain was recorded at least ten times. Antigen specificity is unknown. The data were obtained in a study of T cell repertoires in cytomegalovirus infection. Study-wide results and limits: Ex vivo, HLA-C-restricted CMV-specific TCR beta clonotypes prevailed over the rest of the response.

TCRdb redid the calling of the reads with MiXCR, one entry per CDR3 protein. The table has around 900,000 distinct CDR3 sequences, around 30% seen once; the top ten hold around an eighth. The CDR3 is 14 amino acids. Germline-derived CDR1 and CDR2 are SGHTA and FQGNSA. V was shortened by 1 base and J by 4 bases, with 9 bases between the two germline ends. The specimen comprised cultured CD8+ T cells from PBMCs, sampled from culture after CMV antigen stimulation. This receptor was taken from a human donor in good health (CMV status not recorded). Some clones in this sample may be carry-over from other donors' samples. The chain combines TRBV7-2 with TRBJ2-3; D call uncertain. The CDR3 nucleotides read TGTGCCAGCAGCTTAGAGCTAGGTGCAGATACGCAGTATTTT. Protein sequence: CASSLELGADTQYF.